Listed here are 9 T cell receptor beta chains from one sample, sequenced in a study of T-cell reconstitution after alpha-beta-depleted transplantation in children. This sample's TCRbeta library carried unique molecular identifier barcodes. TCRdb ran MiXCR on the PCR reads and lists one entry per CDR3 protein. This sample has approximately 240,000 distinct CDR3 sequences, with approximately 9.8% found just once. Here the sequenced sample was PBMCs from the stem cell graft donor, taken from the stem cell graft. These TCRs come from a human donor who donated a stem cell graft to a child with SCID.

The sample holds many counts of this clonotype. The V and J genes are TRBV6-1 and TRBJ2-7, with a weak D call TRBD1 (5 bases). V shed 7 bases and J shed 6 bases, with 19 bases lying between them. The germline V gene encodes CDR1 MNHNS and CDR2 SASEGT. CDR3 length: 14 residues. The CDR3 nucleotides read TGTGCCAGCACCCCTTTGGGCAGGGCTTTCGAGCAGTACTTC. It yields the protein CASTPLGRAFEQYF.

This clonotype has at least ten counts. The chain uses TRBV28 and TRBJ1-2; D call uncertain. The ends were cut back, 7 bases at V and 4 bases at J, with 16 bases in the middle. This CDR3 has 14 amino acids. The germline CDR1 and CDR2 sequences are MDHEN and SYDVKM. In DNA, the CDR3 is TGTGCCAGCACCAAGCGGAGCACAGTCTATGGCTACACCTTC. Its protein product is CASTKRSTVYGYTF.

This clonotype came up many times. This chain links TRBV7-2 with TRBJ1-2, with D perhaps matching TRBD1 (5 bases). Germline V lookup: CDR1 SGHTA, CDR2 FQGNSA. V shed 7 bases and J shed 9 bases, with 18 bases lying between them. The CDR3 totals 13 residues. In nucleotides, the CDR3 is TGTGCCAGCAACTCTCCCCCCGGGGGGAGCTACACCTTC. Its protein product is CASNSPPGGSYTF. Based on the CDR3 plus reference TRBV7-2 and TRBJ1-2, the full variable domain is GAGVSQSPSNKVTEKGKDVELRCDPISGHTALYWYRQSLGQGLEFLIYFQGNSAPDKSGLPSDRFSAERTGGSVSTLTIQRTQQEDSAVYLCASNSPPGGSYTFGSGTRLTVV.

In its sample, this clonotype was seen many times. The rearrangement links TRBV19 to TRBJ2-2, with TRBD2 matching 12 bases. CDR3 length: 20 amino acids. Trimming took 3 bases from V and 0 from J; bases not matched to a gene: 11. From germline, CDR1 is LNHDA and CDR2 SQIVND (reference sequence). This CDR3 reads CASSISSLAGGTTNTGELFF. CDR3 coding DNA: TGTGCCAGTAGTATCTCTTCACTAGCGGGGGGTACCACGAACACCGGGGAGCTGTTTTTT. The full variable domain, completed using reference TRBV19 and TRBJ2-2, is DGGITQSPKYLFRKEGQNVTLSCEQNLNHDAMYWYRQDPGQGLRLIYYSQIVNDFQKGDIAEGYSVSREKKESFPLTVTSAQKNPTAFYLCASSISSLAGGTTNTGELFFGEGSRLTVL.

This clonotype has a count of ten or more. This sequence joins TRBV4-1 and TRBJ1-5, with D perhaps TRBD1 (5 bases). The ends were cut back, 1 base at V and 1 base at J, with 11 bases in the middle. Germline V gene lookup returns CDR1 MGHRA and CDR2 YSYEKL. The CDR3 has 16 residues. The CDR3 DNA follows: TGCGCCAGCAGCCAAGCCGGGGGTAGAAGCAATCAGCCCCAGCATTTT. It codes for CASSQAGGRSNQPQHF.

Worth noting for this clonotype: With a much larger clone just one base away, this may be a read error. The rearrangement links TRBV20-1 to TRBJ2-3; 9 positions match TRBD2. The germline V gene encodes CDR1 DFQATT and CDR2 SNEGSKA (reference sequence). The CDR3 runs 14 residues. V shed 2 bases, J shed 7 bases, and the junction held 7 bases outside the gene matches. The CDR3 loop is CSARKAAGGNTQYF. The CDR3 coding sequence is TGCAGTGCTAGAAAGGCCGCGGGGGGGAATACGCAGTATTTT.

Many counts were recorded for this clonotype. V gene TRBV7-8 combines with J gene TRBJ2-4, with 10 nucleotides matching TRBD2. CDR1 SGHVS and CDR2 FQNEAQ come from the germline V gene. Trimming removed 1 base from V and 12 bases from J; junction bases left unmatched: 6. The CDR3 sequence is 14 residues long. As DNA, the CDR3 is TGTGCCAGCAGCTTAGTTGGGACTAGCGTAACTCAGTACTTC. This gives the protein CASSLVGTSVTQYF.

This clonotype was seen at least ten times. V and J are TRBV5-1 and TRBJ2-3; TRBD2 matches 8 bases. CDR1 and CDR2 from the germline V gene are SGHRS and YFSETQ. The length of the CDR3 is 15 residues. V gave up 2 bases and J gave up 4 bases; unmatched junction bases: 6. Written as DNA, the CDR3 is TGCGCCAGCAGCTTCGGGACTAGAGAGTCAGATACGCAGTATTTT. This gives the protein CASSFGTRESDTQYF. The whole variable domain, remainder taken from reference TRBV5-1 and TRBJ2-3, is KAGVTQTPRYLIKTRGQQVTLSCSPISGHRSVSWYQQTPGQGLQFLFEYFSETQRNKGNFPGRFSGRQFSNSRSEMNVSTLELGDSALYLCASSFGTRESDTQYFGPGTRLTVL.

This clonotype showed up many times. This chain uses TRBV3-1 with TRBJ2-1; 10 bases are shared with TRBD2. Looked up from germline, CDR1 is LGHDT and CDR2 is YNNKEL (reference sequence). This CDR3 region has 19 residues. V lost 4 bases, J lost 5 bases, and 17 bases stayed unmatched. The CDR3 sequence is CASSPSKASSSGGDNEQFF. The CDR3 region has the DNA TGTGCCAGCAGCCCCTCAAAGGCCTCGTCTAGCGGGGGAGACAATGAGCAGTTCTTC.